The text below deals with one T cell receptor beta chain. The antigen is not known. A junction end diverges from the germline sequence, so it may reflect a read error. No progression to ophthalmopathy during 18 months of follow-up defined stable disease. The source material, RNA transcripts, was used to amplify TCR beta CDR3 regions. Initially, a first-round RT-PCR of the TCR CDR3 employed the HTBI primer set. TCRdb independently ran MiXCR on the multiplex PCR reads; one entry per CDR3 protein. Among a few hundred thousand distinct CDR3 sequences listed, roughly an eighth were seen once. Germline lookup yields CDR1 SEHNR and CDR2 FQNEAQ (reference sequence). The CDR3 loop spans 16 amino acids. The data originate from a study of T cells in Graves' hyperthyroidism and ophthalmopathy. Study results and limitations: A model of 13 V-J pairs discriminated ophthalmopathy from stable hyperthyroidism.

The sequence was collected from a woman under 30 with Graves' hyperthyroidism. The chain couples TRBV7-9 to TRBJ2-2, with 9 bases fitting TRBD2. Sequencing was performed on blood. The CDR3 DNA sequence: TGTACCAGCAGCAGACTATTAGCGGGAGTTACCGGGGAGCTGTTTTTT. Its protein product is CTSSRLLAGVTGELFF.